This T cell receptor (beta chain) was recovered during a study of blood T cell repertoires in COVID-19. Study in general: From the United States, Italy and Spain came samples of acute and convalescent COVID-19. Nucleic acid was either cDNA or gDNA, and it came from T cells, B-cell-depleted T cells, or PBMCs.

This clone has more than one count but fewer than ten. The CDR3 contains 16 residues. Germline V gene lookup returns CDR1 MNHEY and CDR2 SVGEGT. The V and J ends lost 1 base and 4 bases, in that order; junction bases with no gene match: 8. In the authors' methods: Cell counts per sample came from amplifying reference gene primers. Assay used: immunoSEQ multiplex PCR; TCRdb lists only in-frame clones, some missing. D and trimming come from the DNA, and the V and J calls and clone size come from that table. The sample has about 110,000 clones; roughly 80% are singletons. This TCR derives from a man aged 50 to 60 with acute or convalescent COVID-19. The source material was peripheral blood. The chain uses TRBV6-2 or TRBV6-3 and TRBJ1-1; 8 bases align to TRBD1. DNA of the CDR3: TGTGCCAGCAGTTACTTAGCGCAGGGGGCGAGCACTGAAGCTTTCTTT. It yields the protein CASSYLAQGASTEAFF.